Sequencing of this TCR beta chain was carried out in a study of CD8 T cells in Susac syndrome. The CDR3 contains 12 residues. CDR1 is SQVTM and CDR2 is ANQGSEA in the germline V gene. Trimming at V came to 8 bases and at J to 0 bases, leaving 4 bases not matched to a gene. RNA totalling roughly 0.45 to 1 ug underwent reverse transcription with random hexamers. The TCR beta CDR3 was amplified by immunoSEQ multiplex PCR across 54 Vbeta, 13 Jbeta. TCRdb itself ran the immunoSEQ multiplex PCR reads through MiXCR, one entry per CDR3 protein. The table lists about 180,000 distinct CDR3 sequences, about 94% of them singletons. The sequenced target, TCR beta, came from blood CD8+ and CD4+ T cells. The multiple sclerosis control group comprised treatment-naive patients with stable or active relapsing-remitting disease. TEMRA cells were enriched by FACS, while CD8+ and CD4+ T cells were obtained through a negative isolation that was performed magnetically.

The receptor was derived from a human donor with multiple sclerosis. Sequencing was performed on CD4+ T cells from PBMCs. This chain links TRBV29-1 with TRBJ2-7; TRBD1 matches 7 bases. CDR3: CSFRQGSYEQYF. The CDR3, as DNA: TGCAGCTTTAGACAGGGCTCCTACGAGCAGTACTTC.